The 11 T cell receptor beta chains in this list originate from one sample, sequenced in a study of cytomegalovirus exposure and HLA in healthy donors. Primers included in the PCR were 60 Vbeta and 13 Jbeta primers. Repertoires were generated with immunoSEQ multiplex PCR, while TCRdb's copy carries only in-frame clones and drops some. Of roughly 150,000 clones listed, 76% are singletons. The sequenced sample consisted of PBMCs. The source is a male donor in good health and CMV-seronegative.

The chain carries TRBV18 and TRBJ1-4; perhaps TRBD1 as D (6 bases). Germline assignment: CDR1 KGHSH and CDR2 LQKENI. The germline V and J ends were trimmed by 6 bases and 4 bases, with 15 bases remaining between them. CDR3 size: 15 residues. CDR3 DNA: TGTGCCAGCTCCCCAGGGGCAGGGCATAATGAAAAACTGTTTTTT. This gives the protein CASSPGAGHNEKLFF.

This clone has only a few counts. The rearrangement links TRBV4-1 to TRBJ2-3; D is ambiguous. Trimming removed 1 base at V and 2 bases at J, with 10 bases between. Germline V gene sequence: CDR1 MGHRA, CDR2 YSYEKL. The CDR3 is 15 amino acids. The CDR3 DNA sequence: TGCGCCAGCAGCCAAGTTGGGCTGTACACAGATACGCAGTATTTT. Encoded protein: CASSQVGLYTDTQYF.

The chain combines TRBV5-4 with TRBJ1-4; D unclear. Germline lookup yields CDR1 SGHNT and CDR2 YYREEE (reference sequence). CDR3 size: 13 residues. V was shortened by 4 bases and J by 8 bases, with 12 bases between the two germline ends. Here the CDR3 DNA reads TGTGCCAGCAGCCCCGGACTTACGGAAAAACTGTTTTTT. Protein product: CASSPGLTEKLFF.

Concerning this clone: Relative to the germline gene, one junction end is altered; a read error may explain this. The chain combines TRBV10-3 with TRBJ2-7; 10 nucleotides match TRBD1. The CDR3 sequence is 14 residues long. Looked up from germline, CDR1 is ENHRY and CDR2 is SYGVKD. The CDR3 DNA is TGTGCCATCAGTGATGGGACAGGGGCGAACGAGCGGTACTTC. Translated, it gives CAISDGTGANERYF.

This clone is a singleton in its sample. CDR3 sequence: CSVEDTGRAPQYF. The CDR3 DNA sequence: TGCAGCGTTGAAGATACCGGGAGGGCCCCGCAGTATTTT. The chain recombines TRBV29-1 with TRBJ2-3; 8 bases agree with TRBD2. The CDR3 is 13 amino acids. CDR1 and CDR2 (germline): SQVTM, ANQGSEA. The trim removed 0 bases at V and 10 bases at J, leaving 6 bases unmatched.

This clone was observed once. This rearrangement joins TRBV19 to TRBJ2-4, with D possibly matching TRBD2 (6 bases). The CDR3 covers 14 residues. Germline CDR1 and CDR2: LNHDA and SQIVND (reference sequence). V was shortened by 3 bases and J by 8 bases, with 14 bases between the two germline ends. CDR3 nucleotides: TGTGCCAGTAGTATCGACGGGAGAACGGACATTCAGTACTTC. Translated, it gives CASSIDGRTDIQYF.

This clone came up a few times. Other nucleotide sequences from this sample produce the same CDR3. This chain links TRBV5-1 with TRBJ1-2, with 10 nucleotides matching TRBD1. V trimming: 0 bases; J trimming: 1 base; junction bases outside the gene matches: 3. Germline CDR1 and CDR2: SGHRS and YFSETQ. The CDR3 is 16 residues long. CDR3 region: CASSLGDRGSNYGYTF. CDR3 nucleotide sequence: TGCGCCAGCAGCTTGGGGGACAGGGGCAGTAACTATGGCTACACCTTC.

The chain links TRBV5-4 to TRBJ2-3; the match to TRBD2 covers 13 bases. V dropped 0 bases and J dropped 5; count of bases not matched to a gene: 6. CDR3 length: 17 residues. Germline V CDR1 and CDR2: SGHNT, YYREEE (reference sequence). The CDR3 DNA is TGTGCCAGCAGCTTGGTAGGACTAGCGGGGGCGGGAGATACGCAGTATTTT. This gives the protein CASSLVGLAGAGDTQYF.

The chain links TRBV5-6 to TRBJ2-1; TRBD1 aligns across 7 bases. Unmatched junction bases numbered 15, after V lost 3 bases and J lost 9 bases. Germline V gene sequence: CDR1 SGHDT, CDR2 YYEEEE. The CDR3 is 16 amino acids. In DNA, the CDR3 is TGTGCCAGCAGCTGCCCAATTCCGGGACAGATATGTGAGCAGTTCTTC. Translating it yields CASSCPIPGQICEQFF.

The rearrangement joins TRBV7-2 to TRBJ2-1, with D perhaps matching TRBD2 (5 bases). Deletions cut 2 bases from V and 5 bases from J, with 13 bases between. Germline CDR1 reads SGHTA; CDR2 reads FQGNSA. The CDR3 sequence is 15 residues long. The CDR3 region is CASSLWTRKNNEQFF. CDR3 in DNA: TGTGCCAGCAGCTTATGGACTCGAAAGAACAATGAGCAGTTCTTC.

The chain couples TRBV2 to TRBJ2-1, with 10 bases identical to TRBD2. Germline loops: CDR1 SNHLY, CDR2 FYNNEI. Trimming took 0 bases from V and 7 from J; bases not matched to a gene: 6. CDR3 length equals 16 residues. The CDR3, as DNA: TGTGCCAGCAGTGAAGCGGGGCTAGCGGGAGATAATGAGCAGTTCTTC. Its protein product is CASSEAGLAGDNEQFF.